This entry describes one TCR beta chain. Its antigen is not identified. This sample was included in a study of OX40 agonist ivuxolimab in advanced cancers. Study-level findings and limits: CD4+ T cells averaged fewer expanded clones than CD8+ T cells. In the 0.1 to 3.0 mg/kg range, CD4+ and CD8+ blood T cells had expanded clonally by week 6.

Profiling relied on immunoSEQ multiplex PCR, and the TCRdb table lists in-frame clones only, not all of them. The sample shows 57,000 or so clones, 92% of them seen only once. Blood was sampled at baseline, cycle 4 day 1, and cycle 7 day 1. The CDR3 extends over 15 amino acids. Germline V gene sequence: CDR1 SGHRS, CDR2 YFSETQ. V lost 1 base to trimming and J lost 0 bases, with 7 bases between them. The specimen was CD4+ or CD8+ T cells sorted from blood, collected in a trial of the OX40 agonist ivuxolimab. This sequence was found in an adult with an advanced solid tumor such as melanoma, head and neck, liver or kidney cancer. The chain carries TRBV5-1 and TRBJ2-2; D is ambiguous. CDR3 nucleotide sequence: TGCGCCAGCAGCTTGCAACATACGAACACCGGGGAGCTGTTTTTT. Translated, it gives CASSLQHTNTGELFF.